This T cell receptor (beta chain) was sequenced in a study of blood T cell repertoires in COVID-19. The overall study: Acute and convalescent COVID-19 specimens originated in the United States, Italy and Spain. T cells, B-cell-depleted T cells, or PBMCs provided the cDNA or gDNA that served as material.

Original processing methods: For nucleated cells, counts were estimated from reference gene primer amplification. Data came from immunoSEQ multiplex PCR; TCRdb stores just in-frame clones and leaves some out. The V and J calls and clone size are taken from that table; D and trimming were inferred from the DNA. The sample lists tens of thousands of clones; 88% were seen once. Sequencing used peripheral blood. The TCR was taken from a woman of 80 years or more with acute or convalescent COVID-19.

This chain's CDR3 is CASGWLLEQFF. The CDR3 DNA sequence: TGTGCTAGTGGTTGGTTACTCGAGCAGTTCTTC. The V call is TRBV12-5, the J call TRBJ2-1; no reliable D call. Germline CDR1 is LGHNT and CDR2 is FRNRAP. Trimming removed 4 bases at V and 10 bases at J, with 8 bases between. The CDR3 consists of 11 residues.